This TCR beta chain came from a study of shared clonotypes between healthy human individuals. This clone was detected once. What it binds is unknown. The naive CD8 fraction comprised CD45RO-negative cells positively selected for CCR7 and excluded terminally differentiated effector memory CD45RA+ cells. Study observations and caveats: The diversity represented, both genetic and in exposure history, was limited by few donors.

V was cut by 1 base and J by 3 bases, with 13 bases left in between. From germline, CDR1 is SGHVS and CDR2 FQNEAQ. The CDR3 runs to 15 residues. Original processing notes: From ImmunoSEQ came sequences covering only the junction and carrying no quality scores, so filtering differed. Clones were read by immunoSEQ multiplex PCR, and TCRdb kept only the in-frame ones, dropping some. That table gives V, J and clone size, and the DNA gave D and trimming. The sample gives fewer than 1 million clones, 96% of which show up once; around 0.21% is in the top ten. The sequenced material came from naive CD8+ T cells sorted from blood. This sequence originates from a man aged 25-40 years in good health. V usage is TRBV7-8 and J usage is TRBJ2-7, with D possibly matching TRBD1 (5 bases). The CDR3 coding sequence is TGTGCCAGCAGCTTAGATCTAGGGGTTTTCTACGAGCAGTACTTC. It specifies CASSLDLGVFYEQYF.